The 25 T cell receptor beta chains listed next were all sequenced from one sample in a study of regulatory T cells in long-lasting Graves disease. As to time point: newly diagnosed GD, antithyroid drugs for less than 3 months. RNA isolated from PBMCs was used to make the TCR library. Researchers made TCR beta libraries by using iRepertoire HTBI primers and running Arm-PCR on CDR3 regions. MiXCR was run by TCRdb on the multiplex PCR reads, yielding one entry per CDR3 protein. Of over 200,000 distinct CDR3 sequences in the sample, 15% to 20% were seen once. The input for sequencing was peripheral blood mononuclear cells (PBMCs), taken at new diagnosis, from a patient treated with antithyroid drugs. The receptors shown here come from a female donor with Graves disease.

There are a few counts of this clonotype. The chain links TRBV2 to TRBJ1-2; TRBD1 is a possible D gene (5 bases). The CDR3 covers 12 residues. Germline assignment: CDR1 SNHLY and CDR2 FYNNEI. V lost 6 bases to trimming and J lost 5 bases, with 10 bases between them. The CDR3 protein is CASRTDTYGYTF. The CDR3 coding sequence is TGTGCCAGCAGGACAGATACTTATGGCTACACCTTC.

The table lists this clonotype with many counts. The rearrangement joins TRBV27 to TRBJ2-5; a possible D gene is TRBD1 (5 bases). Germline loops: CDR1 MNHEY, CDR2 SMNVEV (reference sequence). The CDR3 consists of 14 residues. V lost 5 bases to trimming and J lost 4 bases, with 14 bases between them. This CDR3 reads CASSTSTAGETQYF. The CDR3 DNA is TGTGCCAGCAGTACCTCGACAGCCGGAGAGACCCAGTACTTC.

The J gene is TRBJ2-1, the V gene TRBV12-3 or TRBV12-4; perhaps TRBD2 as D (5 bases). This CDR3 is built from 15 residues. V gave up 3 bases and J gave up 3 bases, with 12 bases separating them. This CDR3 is CASSLVAGIYNEQFF. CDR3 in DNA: TGTGCCAGCAGTTTGGTCGCGGGTATCTACAATGAGCAGTTCTTC.

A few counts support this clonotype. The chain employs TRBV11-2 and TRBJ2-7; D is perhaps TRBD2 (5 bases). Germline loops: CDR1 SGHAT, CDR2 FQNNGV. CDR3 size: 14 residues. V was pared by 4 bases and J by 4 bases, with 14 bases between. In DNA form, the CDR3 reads TGTGCCAGCAGCTGGATAACGGGATCTTACGAGCAGTACTTC. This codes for CASSWITGSYEQYF.

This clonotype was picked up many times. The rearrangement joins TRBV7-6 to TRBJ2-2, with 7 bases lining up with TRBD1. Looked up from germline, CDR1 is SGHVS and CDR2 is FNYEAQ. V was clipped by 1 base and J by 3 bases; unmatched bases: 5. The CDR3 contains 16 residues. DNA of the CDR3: TGTGCCAGCAGCTTAGAGGGGGACAGTTACACCGGGGAGCTGTTTTTT. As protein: CASSLEGDSYTGELFF.

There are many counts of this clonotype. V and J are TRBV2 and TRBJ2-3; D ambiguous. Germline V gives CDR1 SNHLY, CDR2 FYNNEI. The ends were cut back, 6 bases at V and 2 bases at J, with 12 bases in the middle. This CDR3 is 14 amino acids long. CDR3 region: CASSLIGPTDTQYF. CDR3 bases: TGTGCCAGCAGCCTCATCGGGCCCACAGATACGCAGTATTTT.

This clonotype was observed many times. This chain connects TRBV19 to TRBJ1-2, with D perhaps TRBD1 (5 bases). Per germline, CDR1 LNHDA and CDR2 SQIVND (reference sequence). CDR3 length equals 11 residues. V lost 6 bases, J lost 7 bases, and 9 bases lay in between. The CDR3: CASRAGAGYTF. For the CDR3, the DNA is TGTGCCAGTAGAGCCGGGGCTGGCTACACCTTC.

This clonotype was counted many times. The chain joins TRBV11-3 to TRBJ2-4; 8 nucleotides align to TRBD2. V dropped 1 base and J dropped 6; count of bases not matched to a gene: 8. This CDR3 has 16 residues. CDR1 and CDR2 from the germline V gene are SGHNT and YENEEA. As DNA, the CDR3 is TGTGCCAGCAGCTTAGTTGGAGCGGGAGAGGGAAACATTCAGTACTTC. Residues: CASSLVGAGEGNIQYF. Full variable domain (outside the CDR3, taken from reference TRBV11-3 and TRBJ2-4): EAGVVQSPRYKIIEKKQPVAFWCNPISGHNTLYWYLQNLGQGPELLIRYENEEAVDDSQLPKDRFSAERLKGVDSTLKIQPAELGDSAVYLCASSLVGAGEGNIQYFGAGTRLSVL.

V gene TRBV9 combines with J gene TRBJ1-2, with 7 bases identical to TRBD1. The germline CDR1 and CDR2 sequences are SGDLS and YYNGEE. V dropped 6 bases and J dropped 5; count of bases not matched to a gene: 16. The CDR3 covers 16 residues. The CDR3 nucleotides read TGTGCCAGCACCCGTCAAGGGGGCGCCATAGGGTATGGCTACACCTTC. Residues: CASTRQGGAIGYGYTF.

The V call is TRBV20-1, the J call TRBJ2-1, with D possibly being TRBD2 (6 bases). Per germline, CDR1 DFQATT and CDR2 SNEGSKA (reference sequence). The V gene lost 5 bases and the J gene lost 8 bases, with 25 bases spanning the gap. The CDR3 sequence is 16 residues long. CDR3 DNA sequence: TGCAGTGCTCTAGAGGGCGGGACGGGAAGGTACGATGAGCAGTTCTTC. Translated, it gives CSALEGGTGRYDEQFF.

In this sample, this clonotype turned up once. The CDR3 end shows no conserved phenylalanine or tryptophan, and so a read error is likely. CDR3 protein: CSAWDRSAKNIQYL. CDR3 DNA: TGCAGTGCATGGGACAGATCGGCCAAAAACATTCAGTACCTC. The chain is built from TRBV20-1 and TRBJ2-4; 7 bases are a match to TRBD1. With V trimmed by 6 bases and J by 1 base, 6 bases remained unmatched. Per germline, CDR1 DFQATT and CDR2 SNEGSKA (reference sequence). CDR3 size: 14 residues.

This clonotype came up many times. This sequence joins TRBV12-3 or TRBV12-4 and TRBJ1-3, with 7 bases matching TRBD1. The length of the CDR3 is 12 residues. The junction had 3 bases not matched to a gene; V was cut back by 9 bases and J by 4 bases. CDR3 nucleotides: TGTGCCAGTCACAGGGGAGGAAACACCATATATTTT. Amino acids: CASHRGGNTIYF.

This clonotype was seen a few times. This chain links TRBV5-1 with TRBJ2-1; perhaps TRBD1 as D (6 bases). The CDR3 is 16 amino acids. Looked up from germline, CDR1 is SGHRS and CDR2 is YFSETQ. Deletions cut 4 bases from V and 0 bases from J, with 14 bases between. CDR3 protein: CASSPRQVSSYNEQFF. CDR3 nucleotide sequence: TGCGCCAGCAGCCCCCGACAGGTGAGCTCCTACAATGAGCAGTTCTTC.

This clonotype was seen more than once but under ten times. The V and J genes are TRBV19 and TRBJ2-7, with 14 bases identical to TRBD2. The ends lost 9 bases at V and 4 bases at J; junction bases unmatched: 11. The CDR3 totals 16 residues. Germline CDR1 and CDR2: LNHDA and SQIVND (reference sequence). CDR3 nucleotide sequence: TGTGCCAGCACCTCGACTAGCGGGAGGGCCGGGTACGAGCAGTACTTC. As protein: CASTSTSGRAGYEQYF.

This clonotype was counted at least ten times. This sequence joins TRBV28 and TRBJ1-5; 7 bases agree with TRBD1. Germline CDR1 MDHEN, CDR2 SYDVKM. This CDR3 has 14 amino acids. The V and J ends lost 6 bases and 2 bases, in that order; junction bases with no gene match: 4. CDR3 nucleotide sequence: TGTGCCAGCAGCCACACAGGGGGCAATCAGCCCCAGCATTTT. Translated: CASSHTGGNQPQHF.

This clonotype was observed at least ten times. DNA of the CDR3: TGTGCCAGCAGTCCTGCGGCAGGGGAACGCACAGATACGCAGTATTTT. It is translated as CASSPAAGERTDTQYF. The chain links TRBV28 to TRBJ2-3; TRBD1 is a possible D gene (6 bases). The CDR3 contains 16 residues. Trimming removed 5 bases at V and 1 base at J, with 16 bases between. The germline V gene encodes CDR1 MDHEN and CDR2 SYDVKM.

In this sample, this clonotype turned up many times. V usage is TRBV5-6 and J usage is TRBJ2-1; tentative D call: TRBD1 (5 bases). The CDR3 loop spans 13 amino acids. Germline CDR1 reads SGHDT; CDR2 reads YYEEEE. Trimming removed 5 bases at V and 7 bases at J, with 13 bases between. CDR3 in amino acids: CASSIVGPNEQFF. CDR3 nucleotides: TGTGCCAGCAGTATTGTGGGGCCAAATGAGCAGTTCTTC.

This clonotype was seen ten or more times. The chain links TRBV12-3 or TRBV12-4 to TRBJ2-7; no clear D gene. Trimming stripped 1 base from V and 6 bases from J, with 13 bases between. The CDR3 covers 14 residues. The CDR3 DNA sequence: TGTGCCAGCAGTTTAGGGGCCCTAATCTCCGAGCAGTACTTC. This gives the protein CASSLGALISEQYF.

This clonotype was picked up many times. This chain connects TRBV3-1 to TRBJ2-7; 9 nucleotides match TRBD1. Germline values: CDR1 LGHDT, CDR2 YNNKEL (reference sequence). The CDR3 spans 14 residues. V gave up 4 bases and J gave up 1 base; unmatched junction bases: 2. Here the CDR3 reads CASSRGQGSYEQYF. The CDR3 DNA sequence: TGTGCCAGCAGCCGCGGACAGGGGTCCTACGAGCAGTACTTC.

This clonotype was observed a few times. The CDR3 coding sequence is TGTGCCAGCAGCACGGGACAGTTTACAAATGAAAAACTGTTTTTT. It specifies CASSTGQFTNEKLFF. This chain uses TRBV7-6 with TRBJ1-4; 7 bases match TRBD1. Unmatched junction bases numbered 8, after V lost 5 bases and J lost 5 bases. The length of the CDR3 is 15 residues. Germline CDR1 and CDR2: SGHVS and FNYEAQ.

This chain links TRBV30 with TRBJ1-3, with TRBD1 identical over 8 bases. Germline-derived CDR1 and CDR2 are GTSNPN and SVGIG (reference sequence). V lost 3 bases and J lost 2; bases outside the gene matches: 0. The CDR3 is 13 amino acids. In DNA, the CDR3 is TGTGCCTGGAGGGACAGGGCTGGAAACACCATATATTTT. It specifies CAWRDRAGNTIYF.

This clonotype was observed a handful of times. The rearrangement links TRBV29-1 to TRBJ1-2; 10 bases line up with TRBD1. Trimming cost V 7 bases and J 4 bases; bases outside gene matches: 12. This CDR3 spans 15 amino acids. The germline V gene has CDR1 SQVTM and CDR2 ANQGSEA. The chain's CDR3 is CSAVDGTGEGYGYTF. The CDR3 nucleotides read TGCAGCGCGGTGGATGGGACAGGGGAAGGCTATGGCTACACCTTC.

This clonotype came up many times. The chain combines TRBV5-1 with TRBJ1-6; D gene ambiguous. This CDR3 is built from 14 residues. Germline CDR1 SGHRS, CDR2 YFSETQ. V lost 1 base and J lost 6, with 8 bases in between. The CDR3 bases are TGCGCCAGCAGCTTGCGGGAAACTAATTCACCCCTCCACTTT. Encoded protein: CASSLRETNSPLHF.

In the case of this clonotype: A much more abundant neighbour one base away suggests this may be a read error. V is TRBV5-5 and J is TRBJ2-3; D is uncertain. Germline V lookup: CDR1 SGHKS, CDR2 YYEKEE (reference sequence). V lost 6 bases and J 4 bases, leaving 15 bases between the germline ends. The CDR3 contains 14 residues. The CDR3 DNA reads TGTGCCAGCATCTGGGGAATGGTTGCAGATACGCAGTATTTT. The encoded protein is CASIWGMVADTQYF. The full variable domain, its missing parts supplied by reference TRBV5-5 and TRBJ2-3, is DAGVTQSPTHLIKTRGQQVTLRCSPISGHKSVSWYQQVLGQGPQFIFQYYEKEERGRGNFPDRFSARQFPNYSSELNVNALLLGDSALYLCASIWGMVADTQYFGPGTRLTVL.

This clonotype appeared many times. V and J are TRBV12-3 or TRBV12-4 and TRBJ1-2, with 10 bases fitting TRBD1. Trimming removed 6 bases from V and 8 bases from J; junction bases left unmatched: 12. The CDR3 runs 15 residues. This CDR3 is CASREAGTGAGGYTF. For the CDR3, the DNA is TGTGCCAGCAGGGAAGCCGGGACAGGGGCCGGCGGCTACACCTTC.